A selection of T cell receptor beta chains follows, all from one sample in a study of blood T cells in healthy people across ages. TCRdb independently ran MiXCR on the 5' RACE reads; one entry per CDR3 protein. The repertoire holds some 920,000 distinct CDR3 sequences, with roughly 50% as singletons. What was sequenced was blood. The receptors derive from a woman aged 55 to 70 in good health. CDR3s include the opening cysteine and the closing phenylalanine or tryptophan.

>TRBV12-3/TRBV12-4|TRBJ1-4
CASTIGGEKLFF
>TRBV12-3/TRBV12-4|TRBJ2-1
CASSTLAGDFDEQFF
>TRBV28|TRBJ2-7
CASSLWRDREYF
>TRBV29-1|TRBJ1-2
CSVGDRADGYTF
>TRBV6-2/TRBV6-3|.
CASSRTRTSNEQYF
>TRBV6-5|TRBJ2-1
CASSQREGRINEQFF
>TRBV20-1|TRBJ2-3
CSAARSATQYF
>TRBV10-3|TRBJ1-1
CAISELGDTEAFF
>TRBV4-1|TRBJ2-3
CASSQDLSANPFSGTQYF
>TRBV7-8|TRBJ2-6
CASSVRDRPGANVLTF
>TRBV7-8|TRBJ2-1
CASRTGGSSYNEQFF
>TRBV7-2|TRBJ2-5
CASSSRLAGRIQETQYF
>TRBV7-9|TRBJ2-3
CASSLVAGNTDTQYF
>TRBV20-1|TRBJ2-1
CSAGDPNGRNEQFF
>TRBV5-1|TRBJ2-3
CASSPKDGGWVEDTQYF
>TRBV11-2|TRBJ2-1
CASSLAAGLGNEQFF
>TRBV14|TRBJ2-5
CASSDRYQETQYF
>TRBV4-3|TRBJ2-4
CASSQGLGPLAKNIQYF
>TRBV9|TRBJ2-3
CASSVAGQLRDTQYF
>TRBV5-5|TRBJ2-7
CASSLGGLAGRTYEQYF
>TRBV19|TRBJ1-1
CASGTDRGGNTEAFF
>TRBV4-1|TRBJ2-5
CASSQDYYDIPKRETQYF
>TRBV10-3|.
CAISEPSSYNEQYF
>TRBV18|TRBJ2-1
CASSPPGDEQFF
>TRBV2|TRBJ1-5
CASSGRQPGDQPQHF
>TRBV4-2|.
CASSEGNEQYF
>TRBV4-1|TRBJ2-7
CASSQTGGWSYEQYF
>TRBV10-3|TRBJ1-5
CAISEGTVSNQLQHF
>TRBV5-6|TRBJ2-7
CASSLGPLYSYEQYF
>TRBV7-9|TRBJ2-7
CASSFPRTGGDEQYF
>TRBV7-8|TRBJ2-7
CASSLGVVYEQYF
>TRBV29-1|TRBJ2-1
CSVLLSGGSYNEQFF
>TRBV27|.
CASSWTGGLYEQYF
>TRBV3-1|TRBJ2-5
CASRRRQAESQETQYF
>TRBV7-9|TRBJ2-5
CASSLEQGEETQYF
>TRBV20-1|TRBJ1-1
CSARDPVGMGPNTEAFF
>TRBV27|TRBJ2-7
CASSSPQNEQYF
>TRBV12-3/TRBV12-4|TRBJ2-3
CAGRTDGGTDTQYF
>TRBV5-1|TRBJ2-1
CASSRGQGPYNEQFF
>TRBV29-1|TRBJ2-7
CSVVLDSSYEQYF
>TRBV7-9|TRBJ2-7
CASSLGRGIIYEQYF
>TRBV11-2|TRBJ2-3
CASSLGTSGISDTQYF
>TRBV18|TRBJ1-6
CASSPRQSPDNSPLHF